This T cell receptor beta chain is drawn from a study of human thymus T cells (dated by TCRdb to 2018 to 2021). Some background on the complete study: The study characterized TCR alpha and beta repertoires from fewer than 10 infant thymus samples and a few related peripheral blood samples. The cohort included several male and a couple of female infants, with donor ages spanning 7 to 244 days. What the work shows at the level of the full study, not this receptor alone: On average, thymus samples yielded around 810,000 unique TCRB clonotypes, whereas blood samples yielded roughly 81,000. V and J gene segment usage appeared biased in both thymic and peripheral blood repertoires.

TCRB and TCRAD loci were amplified from a standardized quantity of quality-controlled genomic DNA using the immunoSEQ multiplex PCR assay. The amplicons covered the V(D)J region and were long enough to include the CDR3 and to identify the V and J genes. The commercial immunoSEQ service was used to sequence amplicons on an Illumina platform. The published analysis was carried out like this. Primer bias and sequencing errors were corrected as previously described, and TCRAD and TCRB definitions were based on the IMGT database. The repertoires were analysed using immunoSEQ Analyzer 3.0 and VDJTools for basic statistics, V/J segment usage, diversity estimates, rarefaction and pairwise overlap. To estimate diversity, the Chao1, ChaoE, Efron-Thisted, Shannon and inverse Simpson indices were applied, and diversity was also estimated on datasets down-sampled to the smallest sample. For repertoire overlap, CDR3 nucleotide sequence, V gene and J gene had to match strictly, and clustering was done by Jaccard-based multidimensional scaling. TCRdb retrieved this table from immuneACCESS and kept in-frame rearrangements only. Not all clones are present; in checked studies, unresolved V genes account for under half, and no reason is known for the remainder. From that table come the V and J calls and clone size; the DNA was used to work out D and trimming. The sample table contains some 57,000 clones; only one count was recorded for 94% of them. 5.5% to 7% of the sample is held by the ten biggest clonotypes.

The CDR3 has 14 amino acids, counting the end cysteine and phenylalanine. The retained sequence is limited to the CDR3, 42 bases, with the frame set at the first base. The germline V end is reduced by 4 bases and the J end by 9 bases; junction bases left unmatched: 4. CDR1 and CDR2 (MNHNY, SVGAGI) derive from the germline V gene (reference sequence). In the case of this clone: The antigen it binds to is not known. No base quality values were provided; no much bigger clone lies one nucleotide off.

The donors were immunologically healthy infants in Finland who had open corrective cardiac surgery for congenital heart defects. During surgery, a small about 0.5-1 mL aliquot of peripheral blood was collected from four of the eight donors. Genomic DNA from blood samples was extracted from all available leukocytes rather than from a fixed cell number. ACK lysis buffer was used to clear erythrocytes from the blood, and the leukocytes were then kept as pellets at -70 degrees C. Genomic DNA was extracted from frozen cell pellets with a QIAsymphony instrument. Sequencing was carried out using blood. The rearranged chain carries TRBV6-6 and TRBJ1-6, with 9 middle bases fitting TRBD1. This TCR was sampled from a boy younger than two with a congenital heart defect but otherwise immunologically healthy. The nucleotides are TGTGCCAGCAGTTTCCGGGACAGGGTTTCACCCCTCCACTTT. This sequence encodes CASSFRDRVSPLHF.